This entry describes one T cell receptor (beta chain). The data belong to a study of shared T cell receptors in the human thymus. The germline CDR1 and CDR2 sequences are GTSNPN and SVGIG (reference sequence). The germline V and J ends were trimmed by 4 bases and 7 bases, with 11 bases remaining between them. This CDR3 has 12 residues. Sequenced by immunoSEQ multiplex PCR; TCRdb stores in-frame clones only, minus some. The data show about 660,000 clones, with roughly 88% seen just once and over 0.008% held by the top ten. The data also belong to a second study, concerning human thymus T cells. That publication notes: Healthy Finnish infants undergoing corrective surgery for congenital heart defects provided the donor material. Thymus was obtained from resections taken during corrective heart surgery. V and J genes seemed to be used with bias in thymic and blood repertoires. In unrelated individuals, thymic repertoires overlapped highly, according to related research.

Sequencing was performed on thymocytes. The TCR originated in a boy younger than two with a congenital heart defect. The gene calls are TRBV30 and TRBJ2-1, with TRBD1 as a possible D gene (6 bases). As DNA, the CDR3 is TGTGCCTGGAAGGGGGTAGCTAATGAGCAGTTCTTC. Its translation is CAWKGVANEQFF.